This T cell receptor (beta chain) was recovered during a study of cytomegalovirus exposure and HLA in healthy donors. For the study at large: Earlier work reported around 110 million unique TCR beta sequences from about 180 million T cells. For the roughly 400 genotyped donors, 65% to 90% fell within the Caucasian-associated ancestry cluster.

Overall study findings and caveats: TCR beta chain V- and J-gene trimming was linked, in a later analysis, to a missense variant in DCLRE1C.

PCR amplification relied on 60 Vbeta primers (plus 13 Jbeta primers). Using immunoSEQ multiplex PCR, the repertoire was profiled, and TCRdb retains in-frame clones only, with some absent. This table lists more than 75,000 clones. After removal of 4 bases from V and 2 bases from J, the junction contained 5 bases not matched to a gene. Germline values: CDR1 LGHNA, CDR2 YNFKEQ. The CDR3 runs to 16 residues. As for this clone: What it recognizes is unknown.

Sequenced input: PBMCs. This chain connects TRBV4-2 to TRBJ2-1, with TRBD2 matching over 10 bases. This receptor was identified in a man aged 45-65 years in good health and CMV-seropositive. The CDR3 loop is CASSPAGGGTYNEQFF. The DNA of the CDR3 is TGTGCCAGCAGCCCAGCGGGAGGGGGCACCTACAATGAGCAGTTCTTC.